This paragraph reports one T cell receptor beta chain. The antigen is not known. This PCR relied on a set of 60 Vbeta primers and 13 Jbeta primers. Produced via immunoSEQ multiplex PCR; TCRdb's table is partial and in-frame only. The data hold 100,000 to 150,000 clones, with approximately 70% observed a single time. Germline-derived CDR1 and CDR2 are MNHEY and SMNVEV (reference sequence). The V and J ends lost 2 bases and 6 bases respectively, with 16 bases between them. The CDR3 has 16 residues. This sample is drawn from a study of cytomegalovirus exposure and HLA in healthy donors. General study findings and limits: Investigators reported some 150 TCR beta chains as tied to cytomegalovirus.

The receptor was derived from a man between 60 and 75 years old in good health and CMV-seropositive. The specimen sequenced was PBMCs. The V call is TRBV27, the J call TRBJ2-2, with D maybe TRBD2 (6 bases). The CDR3 loop reads CASSLVVAEGPGELFF. CDR3 sequence (DNA): TGTGCCAGCAGTTTAGTTGTAGCGGAAGGTCCCGGGGAGCTGTTTTTT.